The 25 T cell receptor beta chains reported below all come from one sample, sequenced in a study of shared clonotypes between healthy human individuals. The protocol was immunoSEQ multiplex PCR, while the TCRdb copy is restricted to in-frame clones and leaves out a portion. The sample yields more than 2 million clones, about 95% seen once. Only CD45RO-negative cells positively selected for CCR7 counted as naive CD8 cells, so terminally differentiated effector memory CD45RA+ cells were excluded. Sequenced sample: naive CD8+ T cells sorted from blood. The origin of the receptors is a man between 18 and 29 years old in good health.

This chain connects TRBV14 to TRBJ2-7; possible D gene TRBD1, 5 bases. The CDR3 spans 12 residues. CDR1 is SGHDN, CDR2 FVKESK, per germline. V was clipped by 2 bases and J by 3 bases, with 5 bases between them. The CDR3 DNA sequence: TGTGCCAGCAGCCAAAGGGGCTACGAGCAGTACTTC. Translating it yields CASSQRGYEQYF.

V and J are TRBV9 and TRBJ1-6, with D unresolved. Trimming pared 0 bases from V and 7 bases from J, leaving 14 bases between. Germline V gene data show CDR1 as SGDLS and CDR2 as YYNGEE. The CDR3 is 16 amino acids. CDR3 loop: CASSVGNSMSNSPLHF. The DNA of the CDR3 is TGTGCCAGCAGCGTAGGGAACAGCATGAGCAATTCACCCCTCCACTTT.

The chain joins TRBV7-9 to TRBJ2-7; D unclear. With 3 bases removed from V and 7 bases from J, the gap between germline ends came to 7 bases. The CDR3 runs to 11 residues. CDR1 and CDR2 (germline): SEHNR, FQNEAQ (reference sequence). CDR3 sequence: CASSFLEEQYF. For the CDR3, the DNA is TGTGCCAGCAGCTTTTTGGAGGAGCAGTACTTC.

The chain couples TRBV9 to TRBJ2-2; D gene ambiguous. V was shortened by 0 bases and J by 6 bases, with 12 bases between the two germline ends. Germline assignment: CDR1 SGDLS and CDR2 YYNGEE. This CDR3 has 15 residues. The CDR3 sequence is CASSVEESMAGELFF. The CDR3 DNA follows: TGTGCCAGCAGCGTAGAGGAAAGTATGGCCGGGGAGCTGTTTTTT.

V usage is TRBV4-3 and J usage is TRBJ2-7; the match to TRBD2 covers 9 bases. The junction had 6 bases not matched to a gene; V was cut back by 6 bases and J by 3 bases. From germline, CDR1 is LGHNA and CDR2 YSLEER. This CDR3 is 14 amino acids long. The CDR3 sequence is CASSHTAGGYEQYF. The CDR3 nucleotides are TGCGCCAGCAGTCATACAGCGGGGGGCTACGAGCAGTACTTC.

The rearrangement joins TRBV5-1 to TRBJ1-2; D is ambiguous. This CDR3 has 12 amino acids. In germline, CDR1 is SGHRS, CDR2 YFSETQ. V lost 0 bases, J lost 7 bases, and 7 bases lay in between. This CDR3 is CASSLGAAGYTF. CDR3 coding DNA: TGCGCCAGCAGCTTGGGAGCAGCTGGCTACACCTTC. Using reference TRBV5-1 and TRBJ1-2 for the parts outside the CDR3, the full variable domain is KAGVTQTPRYLIKTRGQQVTLSCSPISGHRSVSWYQQTPGQGLQFLFEYFSETQRNKGNFPGRFSGRQFSNSRSEMNVSTLELGDSALYLCASSLGAAGYTFGSGTRLTVV.

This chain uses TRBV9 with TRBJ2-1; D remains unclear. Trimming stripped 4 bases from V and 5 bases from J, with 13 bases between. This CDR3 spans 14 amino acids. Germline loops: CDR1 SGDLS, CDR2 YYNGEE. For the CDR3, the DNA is TGTGCCAGCAGCCCTTATGATGATAACAATGAGCAGTTCTTC. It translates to CASSPYDDNNEQFF.

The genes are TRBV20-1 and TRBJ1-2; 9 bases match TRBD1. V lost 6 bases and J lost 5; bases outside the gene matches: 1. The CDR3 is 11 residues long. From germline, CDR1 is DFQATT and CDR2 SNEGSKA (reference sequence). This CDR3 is CSAGQGYGYTF. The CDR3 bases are TGCAGTGCCGGACAGGGGTATGGCTACACCTTC.

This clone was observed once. Written as DNA, the CDR3 is TGCGCCAGCAGTGAGCCATGGGAACCAGTGGACGATGAGCAGTTCTTC. Protein sequence: CASSEPWEPVDDEQFF. The rearrangement joins TRBV10-2 to TRBJ2-1, with D hard to call. V lost 2 bases and J lost 8, with 19 bases in between. Looked up from germline, CDR1 is WSHSY and CDR2 is SAAADI. This CDR3 spans 16 amino acids.

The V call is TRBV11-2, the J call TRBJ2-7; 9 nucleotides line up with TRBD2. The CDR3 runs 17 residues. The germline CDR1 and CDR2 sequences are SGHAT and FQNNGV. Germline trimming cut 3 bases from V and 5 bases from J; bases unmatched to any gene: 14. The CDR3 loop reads CASSLILGAGGPHEQYF. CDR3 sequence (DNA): TGTGCCAGCAGCTTGATCCTCGGGGCGGGAGGGCCCCACGAGCAGTACTTC.

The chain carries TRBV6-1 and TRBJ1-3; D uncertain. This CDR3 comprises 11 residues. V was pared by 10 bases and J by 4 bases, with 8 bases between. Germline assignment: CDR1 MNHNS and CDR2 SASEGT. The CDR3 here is CATHEGNTIYF. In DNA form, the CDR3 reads TGTGCCACCCATGAGGGAAACACCATATATTTT.

The CDR3 is CASSLSRGGTDGSPLHF. The CDR3 DNA follows: TGTGCCAGCAGTTTATCACGTGGCGGGACAGATGGTTCACCCCTCCACTTT. This sequence joins TRBV27 and TRBJ1-6, with 7 bases lining up with TRBD1. Germline-derived CDR1 and CDR2 are MNHEY and SMNVEV (reference sequence). With V trimmed by 0 bases and J by 9 bases, 11 bases remained unmatched. The CDR3 has 17 amino acids.

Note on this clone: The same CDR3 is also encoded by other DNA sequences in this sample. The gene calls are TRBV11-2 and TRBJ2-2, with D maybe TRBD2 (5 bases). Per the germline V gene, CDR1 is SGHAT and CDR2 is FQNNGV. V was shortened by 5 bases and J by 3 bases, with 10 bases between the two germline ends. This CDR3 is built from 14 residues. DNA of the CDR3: TGTGCCAGCAGCCTCCAGCGGTACACCGGGGAGCTGTTTTTT. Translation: CASSLQRYTGELFF.

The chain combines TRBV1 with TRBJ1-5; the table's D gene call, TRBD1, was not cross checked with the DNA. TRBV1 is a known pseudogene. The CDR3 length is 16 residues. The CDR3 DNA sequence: TGCACCAGCAGCCAAACAGGGGGTACTAGCAATCAGCCCCAGCATTTT. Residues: CTSSQTGGTSNQPQHF.

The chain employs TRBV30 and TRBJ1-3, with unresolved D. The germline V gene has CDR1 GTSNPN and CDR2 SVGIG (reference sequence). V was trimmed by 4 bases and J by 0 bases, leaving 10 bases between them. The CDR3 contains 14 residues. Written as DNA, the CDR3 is TGTGCCTGGAAGGCGTCCAACTCTGGAAACACCATATATTTT. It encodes CAWKASNSGNTIYF.

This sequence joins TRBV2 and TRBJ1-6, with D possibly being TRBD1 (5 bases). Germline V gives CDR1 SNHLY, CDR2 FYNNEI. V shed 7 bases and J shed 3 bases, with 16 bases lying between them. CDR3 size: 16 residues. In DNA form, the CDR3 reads TGTGCCAGCACCCTGGAAGGGGACCTCTATAATTCACCCCTCCACTTT. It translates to CASTLEGDLYNSPLHF.

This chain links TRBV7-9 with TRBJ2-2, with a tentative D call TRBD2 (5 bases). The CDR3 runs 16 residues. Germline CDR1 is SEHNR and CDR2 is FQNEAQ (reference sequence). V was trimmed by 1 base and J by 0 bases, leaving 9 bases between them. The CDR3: CASSLVLAPNTGELFF. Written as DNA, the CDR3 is TGTGCCAGCAGCTTAGTCCTAGCCCCGAACACCGGGGAGCTGTTTTTT.

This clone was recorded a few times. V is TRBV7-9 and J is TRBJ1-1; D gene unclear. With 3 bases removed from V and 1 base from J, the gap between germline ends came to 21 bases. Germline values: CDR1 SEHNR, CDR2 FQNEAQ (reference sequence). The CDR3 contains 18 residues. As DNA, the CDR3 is TGTGCCAGCAGCTTGTGGAGGGTTTCTCCACCCTCGAACACTGAAGCTTTCTTT. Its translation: CASSLWRVSPPSNTEAFF.

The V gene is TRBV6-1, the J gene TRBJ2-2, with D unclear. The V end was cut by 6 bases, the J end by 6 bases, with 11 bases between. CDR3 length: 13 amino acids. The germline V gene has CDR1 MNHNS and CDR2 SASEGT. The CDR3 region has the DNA TGTGCCAGCAGCCCTTGGACGGCCGGGGAGCTGTTTTTT. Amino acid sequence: CASSPWTAGELFF.

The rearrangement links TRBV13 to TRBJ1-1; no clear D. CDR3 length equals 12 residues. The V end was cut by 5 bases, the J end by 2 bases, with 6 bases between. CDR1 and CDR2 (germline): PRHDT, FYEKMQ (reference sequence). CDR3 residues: CASSGGNTEAFF. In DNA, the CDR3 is TGTGCCAGCAGCGGTGGCAACACTGAAGCTTTCTTT.

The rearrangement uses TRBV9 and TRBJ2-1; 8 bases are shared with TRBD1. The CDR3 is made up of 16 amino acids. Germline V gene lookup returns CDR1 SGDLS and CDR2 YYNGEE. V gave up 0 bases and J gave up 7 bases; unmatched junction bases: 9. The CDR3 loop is CASSVAMGQVGNEQFF. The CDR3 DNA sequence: TGTGCCAGCAGCGTAGCTATGGGACAGGTGGGGAATGAGCAGTTCTTC.

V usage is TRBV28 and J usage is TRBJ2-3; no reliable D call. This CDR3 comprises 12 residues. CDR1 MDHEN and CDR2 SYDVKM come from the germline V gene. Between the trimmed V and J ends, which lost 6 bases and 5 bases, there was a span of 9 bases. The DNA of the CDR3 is TGTGCCAGCAGACCCTCGGGAGATACGCAGTATTTT. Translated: CASRPSGDTQYF.

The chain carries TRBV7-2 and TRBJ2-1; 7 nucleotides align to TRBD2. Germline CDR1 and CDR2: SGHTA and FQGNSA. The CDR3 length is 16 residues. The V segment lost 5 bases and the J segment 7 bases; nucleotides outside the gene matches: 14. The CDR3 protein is CASSDRTRYYLNEQFF. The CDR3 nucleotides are TGTGCCAGCAGCGACCGGACTAGGTACTACTTGAATGAGCAGTTCTTC.

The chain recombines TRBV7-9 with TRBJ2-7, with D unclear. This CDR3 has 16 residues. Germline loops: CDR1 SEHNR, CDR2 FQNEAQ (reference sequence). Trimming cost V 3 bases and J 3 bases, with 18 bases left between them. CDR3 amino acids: CASSFSFGQASYEQYF. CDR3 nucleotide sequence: TGTGCCAGCAGCTTCTCCTTTGGGCAGGCGAGCTACGAGCAGTACTTC.

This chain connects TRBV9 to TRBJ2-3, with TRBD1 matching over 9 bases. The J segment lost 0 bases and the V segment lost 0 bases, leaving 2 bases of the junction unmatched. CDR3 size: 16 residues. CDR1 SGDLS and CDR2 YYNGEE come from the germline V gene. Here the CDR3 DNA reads TGTGCCAGCAGCGTAGGGGACAGGGAGAGCACAGATACGCAGTATTTT. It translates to CASSVGDRESTDTQYF.